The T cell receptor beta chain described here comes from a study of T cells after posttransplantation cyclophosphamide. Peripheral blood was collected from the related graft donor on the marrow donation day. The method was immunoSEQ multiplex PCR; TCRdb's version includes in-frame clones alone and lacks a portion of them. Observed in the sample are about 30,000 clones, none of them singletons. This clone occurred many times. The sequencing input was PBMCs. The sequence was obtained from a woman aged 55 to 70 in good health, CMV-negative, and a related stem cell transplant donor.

The CDR3 here is CASSLEGSGYTF. In DNA form, the CDR3 reads TGCGCCAGCAGCTTGGAGGGGAGCGGCTACACCTTC. This chain joins TRBV5-1 and TRBJ1-2; the D gene is possibly TRBD1 (5 bases). Germline V gene data show CDR1 as SGHRS and CDR2 as YFSETQ. V lost 0 bases, J lost 8 bases, and 8 bases lay in between. This CDR3 spans 12 amino acids.